This T cell receptor beta chain was captured in a study of cytomegalovirus exposure and HLA in healthy donors. Primers for the PCR totalled 60 Vbeta and 13 Jbeta. Some clones are missing from TCRdb's copy, which holds only in-frame ones; the method was immunoSEQ multiplex PCR. The data show more than 140,000 clones, with roughly 64% seen just once and approximately 2.9% held by the top ten. Germline values: CDR1 MNHEY, CDR2 SVGAGI. The CDR3 spans 15 residues. The junction had 3 bases not matched to a gene; V was cut back by 0 bases and J by 6 bases. Sample: PBMCs. The sequence derives from a woman younger than 45 in good health and CMV-seropositive. V and J are TRBV6-5 and TRBJ2-2, with 8 bases that match TRBD1. The CDR3 loop is CASSYSAGGSGELFF. DNA for the CDR3: TGTGCCAGCAGTTACTCCGCAGGGGGCTCCGGGGAGCTGTTTTTT.